This TCR beta chain was identified in a study of T cells in Graves' hyperthyroidism and ophthalmopathy. Study-wide background: The blood sample was taken at first diagnosis, before treatment began. Study conclusions and caveats: The model forecast ophthalmopathy, anticipating it by a median roughly 6 months before onset.

Germline values: CDR1 DFQATT, CDR2 SNEGSKA (reference sequence). Trimming pared 6 bases from V and 3 bases from J, leaving 18 bases between. CDR3 length: 14 amino acids. Amplification targeted TCR beta CDR3 regions from RNA transcripts. RT-PCR in the first round (using the HTBI primer set) targeted the TCR CDR3. One entry per CDR3 protein results from TCRdb running MiXCR on the multiplex PCR reads. Of about 37,000 distinct CDR3 sequences in the sample, 40% to 65% were seen once. Patients were excluded because of uncontrolled infection, other autoimmune disease, pregnancy or lactation. For this clonotype: Its target is unknown.

The chain employs TRBV20-1 and TRBJ2-7; tentatively, D is TRBD2 (5 bases). This sequence originates from a man aged 35 to 55 with Graves' ophthalmopathy. The sequenced sample consisted of blood. The CDR3, as DNA: TGCAGTGCCACCAGTGATCCCGGGATCTACGAGCAGTACTTC. Protein product: CSATSDPGIYEQYF.